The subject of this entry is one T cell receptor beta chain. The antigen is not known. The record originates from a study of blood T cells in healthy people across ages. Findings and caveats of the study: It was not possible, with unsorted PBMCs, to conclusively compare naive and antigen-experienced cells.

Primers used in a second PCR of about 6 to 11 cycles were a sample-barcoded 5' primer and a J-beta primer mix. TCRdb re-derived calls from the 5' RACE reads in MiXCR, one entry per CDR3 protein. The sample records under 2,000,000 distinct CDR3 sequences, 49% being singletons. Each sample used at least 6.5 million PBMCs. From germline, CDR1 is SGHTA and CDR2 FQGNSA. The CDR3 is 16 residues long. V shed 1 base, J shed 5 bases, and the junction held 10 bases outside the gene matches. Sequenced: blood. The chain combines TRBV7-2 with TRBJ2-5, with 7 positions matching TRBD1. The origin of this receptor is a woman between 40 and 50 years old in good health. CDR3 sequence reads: CTSSLGGLPRGETQYF. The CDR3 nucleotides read TGTACCAGCAGCTTAGGCGGGCTACCCAGGGGGGAGACCCAGTACTTC.